These 27 T cell receptor beta chains were sequenced from one sample in a study of CD8+CD57+ T cells in acquired aplastic anemia. CD8+CD57+ cell expansion, shown by flow cytometry, had occurred in the patients selected for sequencing. Profiling that covered TCR beta VDJ and CDR3 relied on genomic DNA as its template. TCRdb fed the reads into MiXCR, producing one record per CDR3 protein. Of 170,000 or so distinct CDR3 sequences in the sample, more than 40% were seen once. The sequencing input was sorted CD4+, CD8+, or CD8+CD57+ T cells (not recorded which) from PBMCs. The receptors shown here come from a human donor with aplastic anemia.

This clonotype was recorded many times. J is TRBJ1-5 and V is TRBV19, with 7 bases fitting TRBD1. Germline loops: CDR1 LNHDA, CDR2 SQIVND (reference sequence). V was clipped by 6 bases and J by 0 bases; unmatched bases: 8. The length of the CDR3 is 16 residues. The CDR3, as DNA: TGTGCCAGTAGCTCACCGGGGACAGCTAGCAATCAGCCCCAGCATTTT. It is translated as CASSSPGTASNQPQHF. The variable domain in full, with the rest retrieved from reference TRBV19 and TRBJ1-5, is DGGITQSPKYLFRKEGQNVTLSCEQNLNHDAMYWYRQDPGQGLRLIYYSQIVNDFQKGDIAEGYSVSREKKESFPLTVTSAQKNPTAFYLCASSSPGTASNQPQHFGDGTRLSIL.

Only a few counts were recorded for this clonotype. The rearrangement links TRBV2 to TRBJ2-7, with D maybe TRBD1 (5 bases). Deletions cut 11 bases from V and 6 bases from J, with 11 bases between. CDR3 length: 10 amino acids. Germline V gene lookup returns CDR1 SNHLY and CDR2 FYNNEI. This chain's CDR3 is CAGRGVEQYF. The CDR3 bases are TGTGCCGGTAGGGGCGTCGAGCAGTACTTC.

This clonotype occurred once. The rearrangement uses TRBV11-1 and TRBJ1-1; the D gene is possibly TRBD1 (6 bases). CDR1 and CDR2 (germline): SGHAT, FQDESV (reference sequence). CDR3 length: 15 amino acids. V was cut by 3 bases and J by 1 base, with 12 bases left in between. The chain's CDR3 is CASSFPQGRNTEAFF. For the CDR3, the DNA is TGTGCCAGCAGCTTCCCACAGGGACGGAACACTGAAGCTTTCTTT.

This clonotype came up many times. The rearrangement links TRBV4-3 to TRBJ1-2, with D unresolved. Per germline, CDR1 LGHNA and CDR2 YSLEER. This CDR3 is built from 15 residues. The V end lost 3 bases, the J end lost 2 bases, and 13 bases lay between the germline ends. The CDR3 here is CASSHSTTSNYGYTF. The CDR3, as DNA: TGCGCCAGCAGCCACTCGACAACCTCCAACTATGGCTACACCTTC.

The V and J genes are TRBV19 and TRBJ1-2; 7 bases match TRBD1. The CDR3 is made up of 15 amino acids. V was clipped by 4 bases and J by 0 bases; unmatched bases: 5. Germline values: CDR1 LNHDA, CDR2 SQIVND (reference sequence). The CDR3 reads CASSRNRGANYGYTF. The CDR3 DNA reads TGTGCCAGTAGTAGAAACAGGGGTGCTAACTATGGCTACACCTTC. The full variable domain, with the rest looked up from reference TRBV19 and TRBJ1-2, is DGGITQSPKYLFRKEGQNVTLSCEQNLNHDAMYWYRQDPGQGLRLIYYSQIVNDFQKGDIAEGYSVSREKKESFPLTVTSAQKNPTAFYLCASSRNRGANYGYTFGSGTRLTVV.

This chain connects TRBV3-1 to TRBJ1-6; 7 bases are shared with TRBD1. Germline-derived CDR1 and CDR2 are LGHDT and YNNKEL (reference sequence). With V trimmed by 4 bases and J by 8 bases, 11 bases remained unmatched. The CDR3 consists of 16 residues. The CDR3 reads CASSPYTGATHSPLHF. CDR3 DNA sequence: TGTGCCAGCAGCCCATATACAGGGGCGACACATTCACCCCTCCACTTT.

In the case of this clonotype: A read error is possible here, since a much larger clone lies one base away. The J gene is TRBJ2-2, the V gene TRBV10-1, with TRBD2 identical over 9 bases. From germline, CDR1 is WNHNN and CDR2 SYGVQD (reference sequence). This CDR3 comprises 19 residues. CDR3 region: CASSEGVAGVRMGTGELSF. The CDR3 DNA follows: TGCGCCAGCAGTGAGGGGGTAGCGGGAGTGAGGATGGGCACCGGGGAGCTGTCTTTT.

The chain joins TRBV10-3 to TRBJ2-3; a possible D gene is TRBD2 (5 bases). The V gene lost 2 bases and the J gene lost 8 bases, with 14 bases spanning the gap. This CDR3 is 14 amino acids long. CDR1 and CDR2 (germline): ENHRY, SYGVKD. The CDR3 DNA reads TGTGCCATCAGTGAGCTAGCTACGTCAGGTACGCAGTATTTT. Translation: CAISELATSGTQYF.

In this sample, this clonotype turned up many times. V and J are TRBV6-2 or TRBV6-3 and TRBJ1-1; the D gene is possibly TRBD1 (6 bases). The CDR3 spans 11 residues. The V gene's germline CDR1 is MNHEY and CDR2 SVGEGT. Deletions cut 5 bases from V and 7 bases from J, with 8 bases between. CDR3 bases: TGTGCCAGCAGTACAGGGTATGAAGCTTTCTTT. This sequence encodes CASSTGYEAFF.

The chain has TRBV14 and TRBJ2-7; the match to TRBD1 covers 9 bases. The germline CDR1 and CDR2 sequences are SGHDN and FVKESK. The CDR3 sequence is 16 residues long. V lost 2 bases and J lost 2; bases outside the gene matches: 7. CDR3 sequence (DNA): TGTGCCAGCAGCCAAAGACCCCGGGACAGGGCCTACGAGCAGTACTTC. It specifies CASSQRPRDRAYEQYF.

The chain joins TRBV7-9 to TRBJ1-1; 8 bases line up with TRBD1. Germline trimming cut 5 bases from V and 5 bases from J; bases unmatched to any gene: 4. This CDR3 region has 13 residues. The germline V gene has CDR1 SEHNR and CDR2 FQNEAQ (reference sequence). The CDR3 DNA reads as TGTGCCAGCAGCCCAGGGGGCGGTACTGAAGCTTTCTTT. This sequence encodes CASSPGGGTEAFF. Combining the CDR3 with reference TRBV7-9 and TRBJ1-1 gives the whole variable domain DTGVSQNPRHKITKRGQNVTFRCDPISEHNRLYWYRQTLGQGPEFLTYFQNEAQLEKSRLLSDRFSAERPKGSFSTLEIQRTEQGDSAMYLCASSPGGGTEAFFGQGTRLTVV.

The chain joins TRBV20-1 to TRBJ1-1; TRBD1 is a possible D gene (6 bases). The CDR3 consists of 13 residues. Trimming took off 4 bases at V and 6 bases at J, with 15 bases between the two ends. Looked up from germline, CDR1 is DFQATT and CDR2 is SNEGSKA (reference sequence). The CDR3 nucleotides are TGCAGTGCTACCGGAAACAGGGAGGCTGAAGCTTTCTTT. Translated, it gives CSATGNREAEAFF.

Concerning this clonotype itself: A junction end diverges from the germline sequence, so it may reflect a read error. The genes are TRBV12-3 or TRBV12-4 and TRBJ1-3; no firm D call. The CDR3 sequence is 14 residues long. The CDR3 region has the DNA TGTTCCAGCAGTCACCGATGGAGTGGAAACACCATATATTTT. Translated: CSSSHRWSGNTIYF.

The rearrangement links TRBV2 to TRBJ1-2; D remains ambiguous. Germline values: CDR1 SNHLY, CDR2 FYNNEI. V lost 7 bases and J 2 bases, leaving 5 bases between the germline ends. This CDR3 spans 11 amino acids. The CDR3: CASKENYGYTF. The CDR3 nucleotides read TGTGCCAGCAAGGAAAACTATGGCTACACCTTC.

As concerns this clonotype: A read error may explain this, as a much larger clone is one base away. CDR3 loop: CATLLSDLRVSYEQYF. The CDR3 nucleotides are TGTGCCACCCTATTAAGCGACCTGCGAGTGAGCTACGAGCAGTACTTC. The chain recombines TRBV9 with TRBJ2-7; no definite D call. There are 16 residues in the CDR3. The germline CDR1 and CDR2 sequences are SGDLS and YYNGEE. Trimming removed 9 bases at V and 3 bases at J, with 25 bases between.

The V gene is TRBV5-1, the J gene TRBJ2-5, with 11 bases fitting TRBD1. J gave up 5 bases and V 4 bases, and 7 bases lay outside the gene matches. The CDR3 totals 15 residues. Germline loops: CDR1 SGHRS, CDR2 YFSETQ. The CDR3 reads CASSVWDRGKETQYF. The CDR3 nucleotides are TGCGCCAGCAGCGTGTGGGACAGGGGGAAGGAGACCCAGTACTTC.

This chain links TRBV6-1 with TRBJ1-6; tentatively, D is TRBD1 (6 bases). The CDR3 is 14 residues long. The germline V gene has CDR1 MNHNS and CDR2 SASEGT. Between the trimmed V and J ends, which lost 7 bases and 10 bases, there was a span of 17 bases. CDR3 coding DNA: TGTGCCAGCAACACCAGGGGCACGCAGTCACCCCTCCACTTT. Its translation is CASNTRGTQSPLHF.

The chain combines TRBV29-1 with TRBJ2-7; D unresolved. Germline V gene data show CDR1 as SQVTM and CDR2 as ANQGSEA. The ends were cut back, 5 bases at V and 2 bases at J, with 13 bases in the middle. The CDR3 totals 13 residues. The CDR3 sequence: CSVTDSSTYEQYF. The CDR3 region has the DNA TGCAGCGTTACCGACTCCTCAACCTACGAGCAGTACTTC.

The count of this clonotype is one. V is TRBV5-1 and J is TRBJ2-2, with 8 nucleotides matching TRBD2. This CDR3 has 14 amino acids. The V segment lost 6 bases and the J segment 1 base; nucleotides outside the gene matches: 2. Germline V gives CDR1 SGHRS, CDR2 YFSETQ. CDR3 region: CASKSGGNTGELFF. For the CDR3, the DNA is TGCGCCAGCAAGAGCGGGGGGAACACCGGGGAGCTGTTTTTT.

This clonotype was seen just once. The junction departs from the called germline gene at one end, perhaps through a read error. V and J are TRBV5-6 and TRBJ2-7; possibly TRBD1 for D (5 bases). The germline CDR1 and CDR2 sequences are SGHDT and YYEEEE. The CDR3 runs to 14 residues. CDR3 bases: TGCGCCAGCAGCTTGGTCGACAGCTCCTACGAGCAGTACTTC. This codes for CASSLVDSSYEQYF.

The chain joins TRBV6-2 or TRBV6-3 to TRBJ2-7; TRBD1 matches at 9 bases. This CDR3 has 11 residues. Trimming at V came to 8 bases and at J to 7 bases, leaving 3 bases not matched to a gene. Germline V gene data show CDR1 as MNHEY and CDR2 as SVGEGT. CDR3 residues: CASGQGKEQYF. CDR3 nucleotides: TGTGCCAGCGGACAGGGGAAAGAGCAGTACTTC.

This rearrangement joins TRBV29-1 to TRBJ2-7; TRBD2 matches at 7 bases. V shed 1 base, J shed 2 bases, and the junction held 11 bases outside the gene matches. CDR1 is SQVTM, CDR2 ANQGSEA, per germline. The CDR3 sequence is 16 residues long. The CDR3 DNA is TGCAGCGTTGAAGGGACGAGGGCGGGAGTACCCTACGAGCAGTACTTC. It specifies CSVEGTRAGVPYEQYF.

V and J are TRBV10-3 and TRBJ1-5; a possible D gene is TRBD1 (5 bases). CDR3 length: 13 residues. Germline CDR1 ENHRY, CDR2 SYGVKD. V was pared by 8 bases and J by 3 bases, with 11 bases between. DNA for the CDR3: TGTGCCATCGTCCCGGGGCCCAATCAGCCCCAGCATTTT. Translating gives CAIVPGPNQPQHF.

This chain links TRBV7-2 with TRBJ2-7; TRBD1 aligns across 9 bases. V was pared by 5 bases and J by 2 bases, with 13 bases of the junction left unmatched. Germline V lookup: CDR1 SGHTA, CDR2 FQGNSA. The CDR3 runs 17 residues. CDR3 residues: CASSPRGAGQGTYEQYF. The CDR3 DNA is TGTGCCAGCAGCCCTCGGGGGGCGGGACAGGGCACCTACGAGCAGTACTTC.

This clonotype was observed many times. This rearrangement joins TRBV9 to TRBJ1-6; D not resolved. Germline CDR1 is SGDLS and CDR2 is YYNGEE. The CDR3 extends over 12 amino acids. The ends were cut back, 4 bases at V and 4 bases at J, with 3 bases in the middle. CDR3 residues: CASSPYNSPLHF. The CDR3 DNA sequence: TGTGCCAGCAGCCCGTATAATTCACCCCTCCACTTT.

A remark on this clonotype: A much larger clone is a single base away; this may be a read error. The chain links TRBV10-3 to TRBJ1-4, with D unclear. The length of the CDR3 is 13 residues. V was cut by 10 bases and J by 6 bases, with 15 bases left in between. Germline CDR1 and CDR2: ENHRY and SYGVKD. The DNA of the CDR3 is TGTGCCAGCGGAGTGCGATTGGATGAAAAACTGTTTTTT. Translation gives CASGVRLDEKLFF.

This clonotype was seen repeatedly, ten times or more. The rearrangement links TRBV12-3 or TRBV12-4 to TRBJ2-5; TRBD1 agrees at 7 bases. The CDR3 is made up of 13 amino acids. J gave up 5 bases and V 5 bases, and 5 bases lay outside the gene matches. CDR3 sequence reads: CASSRQGSETQYF. CDR3 nucleotide sequence: TGTGCCAGCAGTCGACAGGGTTCGGAGACCCAGTACTTC.